The entry below describes one T cell receptor beta chain. As yet, its antigen is unknown. The sample originates from a study of identifying expanded T cells in peripheral blood. Study results and limitations: Over approximately two and four weeks, about 15 and 19 clones changed, versus more than 1 between replicates. Variance in clone template counts between approximately 2-week samples significantly increased with total template count across all healthy donors.

The V gene lost 2 bases and the J gene lost 0 bases, with 8 bases spanning the gap. This CDR3 spans 15 amino acids. The germline V gene has CDR1 SGHRS and CDR2 YFSETQ. This table comes from immunoSEQ multiplex PCR, and its TCRdb copy is limited to in-frame clones, with some not included. The profile shows more than 80,000 clones, approximately 88% of them singletons. During the collection period, no donor immune events like infections were recorded. The sequenced sample consisted of blood. The TCR was taken from a person aged 18 to 70 in good health. This chain uses TRBV5-1 with TRBJ1-4; D is undetermined. Written as DNA, the CDR3 is TGCGCCAGCAGCTTAAGACCCGCAACTAATGAAAAACTGTTTTTT. Translating it yields CASSLRPATNEKLFF.